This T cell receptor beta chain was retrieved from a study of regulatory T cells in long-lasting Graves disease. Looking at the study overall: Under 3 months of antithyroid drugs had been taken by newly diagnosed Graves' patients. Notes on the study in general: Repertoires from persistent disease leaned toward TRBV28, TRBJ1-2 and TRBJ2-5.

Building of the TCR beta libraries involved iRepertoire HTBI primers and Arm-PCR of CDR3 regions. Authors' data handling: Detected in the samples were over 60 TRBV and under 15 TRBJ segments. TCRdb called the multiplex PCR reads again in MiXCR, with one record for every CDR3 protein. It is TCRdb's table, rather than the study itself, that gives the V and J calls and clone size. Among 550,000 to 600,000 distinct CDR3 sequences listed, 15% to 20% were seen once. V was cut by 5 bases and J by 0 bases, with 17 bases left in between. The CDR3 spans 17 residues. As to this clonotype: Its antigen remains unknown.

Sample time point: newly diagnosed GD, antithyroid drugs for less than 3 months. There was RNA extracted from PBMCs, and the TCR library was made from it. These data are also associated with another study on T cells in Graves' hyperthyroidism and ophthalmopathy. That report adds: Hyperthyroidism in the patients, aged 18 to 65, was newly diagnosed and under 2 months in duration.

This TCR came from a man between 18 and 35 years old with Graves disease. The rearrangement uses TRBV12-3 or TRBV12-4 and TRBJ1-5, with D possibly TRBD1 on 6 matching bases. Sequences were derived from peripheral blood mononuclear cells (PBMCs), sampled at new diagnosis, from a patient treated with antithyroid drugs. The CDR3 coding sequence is TGTGCCAGCAGTGAGCGGGGGGGACATTCTAGCAATCAGCCCCAGCATTTT. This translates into CASSERGGHSSNQPQHF.